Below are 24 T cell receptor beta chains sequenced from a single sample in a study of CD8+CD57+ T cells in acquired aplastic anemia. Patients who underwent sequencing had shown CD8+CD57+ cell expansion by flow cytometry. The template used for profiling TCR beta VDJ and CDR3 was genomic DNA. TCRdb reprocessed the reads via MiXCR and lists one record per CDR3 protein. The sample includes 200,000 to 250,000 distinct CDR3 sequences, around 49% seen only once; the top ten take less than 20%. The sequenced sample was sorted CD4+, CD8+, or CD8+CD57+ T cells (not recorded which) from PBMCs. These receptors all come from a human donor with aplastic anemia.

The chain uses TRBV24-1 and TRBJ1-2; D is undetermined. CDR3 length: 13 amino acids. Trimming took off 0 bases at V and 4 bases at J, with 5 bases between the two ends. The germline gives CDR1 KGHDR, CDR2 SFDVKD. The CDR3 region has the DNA TGTGCCACCAGTGATTTGAACAGCTATGGCTACACCTTC. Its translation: CATSDLNSYGYTF.

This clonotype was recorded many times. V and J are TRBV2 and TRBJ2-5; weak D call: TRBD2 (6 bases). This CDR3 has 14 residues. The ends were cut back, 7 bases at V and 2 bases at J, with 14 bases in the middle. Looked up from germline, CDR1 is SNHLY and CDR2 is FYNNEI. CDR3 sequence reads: CASIRGANQETQYF. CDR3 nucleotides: TGTGCCAGCATCCGCGGGGCCAATCAAGAGACCCAGTACTTC.

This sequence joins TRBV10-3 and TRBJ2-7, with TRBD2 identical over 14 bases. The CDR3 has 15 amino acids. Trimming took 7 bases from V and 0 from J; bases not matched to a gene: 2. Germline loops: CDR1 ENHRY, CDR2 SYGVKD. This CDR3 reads CAIKGTSGSSYEQYF. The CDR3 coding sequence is TGTGCCATCAAAGGGACTAGCGGGAGCTCCTACGAGCAGTACTTC.

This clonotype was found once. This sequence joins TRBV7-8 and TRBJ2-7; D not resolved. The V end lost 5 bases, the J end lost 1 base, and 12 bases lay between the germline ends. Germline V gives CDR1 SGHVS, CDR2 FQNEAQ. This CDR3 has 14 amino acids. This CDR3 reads CASSTTDTSYEQYF. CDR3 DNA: TGTGCCAGCAGCACCACAGATACGTCCTACGAGCAGTACTTC. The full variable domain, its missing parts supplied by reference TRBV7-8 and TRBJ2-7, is GAGVSQSPRYKVAKRGQDVALRCDPISGHVSLFWYQQALGQGPEFLTYFQNEAQLDKSGLPSDRFFAERPEGSVSTLKIQRTQQEDSAVYLCASSTTDTSYEQYFGPGTRLTVT.

Here the CDR3 reads CASSEPRYEQYF. Written as DNA, the CDR3 is TGTGCCAGCAGCGAGCCTCGCTACGAGCAGTACTTC. The chain links TRBV5-4 to TRBJ2-7; D is ambiguous. CDR1 is SGHNT, CDR2 YYREEE, per germline (reference sequence). The germline V and J ends were trimmed by 4 bases and 3 bases, with 8 bases remaining between them. The CDR3 consists of 12 residues.

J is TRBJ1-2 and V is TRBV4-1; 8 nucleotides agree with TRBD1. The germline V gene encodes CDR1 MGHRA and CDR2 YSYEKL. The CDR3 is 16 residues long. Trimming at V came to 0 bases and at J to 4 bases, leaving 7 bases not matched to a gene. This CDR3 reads CASSQDRPGGIYGYTF. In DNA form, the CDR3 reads TGCGCCAGCAGCCAAGATCGGCCAGGGGGCATCTATGGCTACACCTTC.

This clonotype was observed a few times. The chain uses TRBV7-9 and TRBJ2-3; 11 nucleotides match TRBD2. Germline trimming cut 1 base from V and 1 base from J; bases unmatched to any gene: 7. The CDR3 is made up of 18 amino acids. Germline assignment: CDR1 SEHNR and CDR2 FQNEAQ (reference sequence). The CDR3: CASSLVVLTSGGTDTQYF. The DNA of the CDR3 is TGTGCCAGCAGCTTAGTAGTGTTGACTAGCGGGGGCACAGATACGCAGTATTTT.

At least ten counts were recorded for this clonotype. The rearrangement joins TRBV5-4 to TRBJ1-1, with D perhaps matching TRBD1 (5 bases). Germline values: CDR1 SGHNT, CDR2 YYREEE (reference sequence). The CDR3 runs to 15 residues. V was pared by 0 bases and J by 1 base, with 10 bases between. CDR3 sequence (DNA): TGTGCCAGCAGCTTGGGGGGGGGATGGAACACTGAAGCTTTCTTT. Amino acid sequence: CASSLGGGWNTEAFF.

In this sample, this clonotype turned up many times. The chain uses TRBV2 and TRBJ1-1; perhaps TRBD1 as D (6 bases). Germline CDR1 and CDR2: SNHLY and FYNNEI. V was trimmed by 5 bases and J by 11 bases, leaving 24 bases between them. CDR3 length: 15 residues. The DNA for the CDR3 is TGTGCCAGCAGTCGGGAGGCAGGGGTTATGTTGTGGGCTTTCTTT. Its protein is CASSREAGVMLWAFF.

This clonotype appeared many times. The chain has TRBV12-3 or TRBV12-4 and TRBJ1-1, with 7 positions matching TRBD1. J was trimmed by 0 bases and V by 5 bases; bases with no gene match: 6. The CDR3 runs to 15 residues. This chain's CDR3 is CASSLRTGMNTEAFF. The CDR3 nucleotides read TGTGCCAGCAGTCTAAGGACAGGAATGAACACTGAAGCTTTCTTT.

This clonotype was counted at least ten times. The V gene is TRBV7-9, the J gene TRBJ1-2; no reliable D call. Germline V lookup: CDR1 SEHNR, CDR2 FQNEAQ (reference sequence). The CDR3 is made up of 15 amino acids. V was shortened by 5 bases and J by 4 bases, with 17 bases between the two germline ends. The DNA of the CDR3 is TGTGCCAGCAGCGCGATGCCGCACTCCCCCTATGGCTACACCTTC. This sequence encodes CASSAMPHSPYGYTF. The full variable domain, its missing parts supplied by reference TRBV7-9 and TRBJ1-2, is DTGVSQNPRHKITKRGQNVTFRCDPISEHNRLYWYRQTLGQGPEFLTYFQNEAQLEKSRLLSDRFSAERPKGSFSTLEIQRTEQGDSAMYLCASSAMPHSPYGYTFGSGTRLTVV.

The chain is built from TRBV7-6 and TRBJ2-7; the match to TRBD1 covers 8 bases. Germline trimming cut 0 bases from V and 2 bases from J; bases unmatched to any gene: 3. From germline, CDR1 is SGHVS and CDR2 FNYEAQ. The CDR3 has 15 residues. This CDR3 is CASSLARTGTYEQYF. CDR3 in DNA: TGTGCCAGCAGCTTAGCTAGGACAGGGACCTACGAGCAGTACTTC.

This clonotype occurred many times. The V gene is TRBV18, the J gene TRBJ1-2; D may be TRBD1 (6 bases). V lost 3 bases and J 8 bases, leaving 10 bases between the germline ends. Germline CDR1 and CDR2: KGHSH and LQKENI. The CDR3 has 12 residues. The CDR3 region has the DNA TGTGCCAGCTCACCGGACAGTCAAGGCTACACCTTC. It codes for CASSPDSQGYTF.

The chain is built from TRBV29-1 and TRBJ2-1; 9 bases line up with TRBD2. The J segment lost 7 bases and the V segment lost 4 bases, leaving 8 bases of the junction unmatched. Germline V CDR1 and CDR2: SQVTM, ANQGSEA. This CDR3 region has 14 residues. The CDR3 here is CSVVGGRGVNEQFF. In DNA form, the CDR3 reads TGCAGCGTTGTCGGCGGGAGGGGGGTGAATGAGCAGTTCTTC.

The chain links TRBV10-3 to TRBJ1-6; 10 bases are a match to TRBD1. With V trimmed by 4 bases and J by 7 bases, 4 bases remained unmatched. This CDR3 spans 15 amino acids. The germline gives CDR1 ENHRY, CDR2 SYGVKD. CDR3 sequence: CAISGGQGSNSPLHF. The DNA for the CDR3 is TGTGCCATCAGTGGGGGACAGGGGAGCAATTCACCCCTCCACTTT.

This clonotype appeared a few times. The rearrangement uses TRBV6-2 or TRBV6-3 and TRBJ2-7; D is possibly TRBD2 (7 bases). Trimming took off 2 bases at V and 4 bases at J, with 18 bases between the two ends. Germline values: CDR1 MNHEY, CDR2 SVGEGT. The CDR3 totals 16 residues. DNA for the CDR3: TGTGCCAGCAGTTACCCCCCCGGGGGGCCGGCTTACGAGCAGTACTTC. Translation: CASSYPPGGPAYEQYF.

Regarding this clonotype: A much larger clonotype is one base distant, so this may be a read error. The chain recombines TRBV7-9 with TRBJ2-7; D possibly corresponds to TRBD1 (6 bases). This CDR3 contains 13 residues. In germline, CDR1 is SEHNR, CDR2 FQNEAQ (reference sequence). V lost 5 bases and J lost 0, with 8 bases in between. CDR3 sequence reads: CASSPGHSYEQYF. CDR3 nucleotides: TGTGCCAGCAGCCCGGGACACTCCTACGAGCAGTACTTC.

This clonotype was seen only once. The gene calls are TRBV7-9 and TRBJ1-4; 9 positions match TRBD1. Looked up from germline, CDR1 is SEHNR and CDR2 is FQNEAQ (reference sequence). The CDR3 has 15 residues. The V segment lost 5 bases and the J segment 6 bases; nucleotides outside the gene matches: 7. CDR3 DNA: TGTGCCAGCAGCCAAAAACGGGACAGGGATGAAAAACTGTTTTTT. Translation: CASSQKRDRDEKLFF. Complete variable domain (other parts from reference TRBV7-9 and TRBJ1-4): DTGVSQNPRHKITKRGQNVTFRCDPISEHNRLYWYRQTLGQGPEFLTYFQNEAQLEKSRLLSDRFSAERPKGSFSTLEIQRTEQGDSAMYLCASSQKRDRDEKLFFGSGTQLSVL.

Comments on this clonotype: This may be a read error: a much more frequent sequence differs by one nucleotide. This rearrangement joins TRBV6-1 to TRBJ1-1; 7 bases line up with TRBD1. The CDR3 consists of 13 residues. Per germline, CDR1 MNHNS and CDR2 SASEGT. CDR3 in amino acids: CASTWDSNTEVFF. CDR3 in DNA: TGTGCCAGCACTTGGGACAGCAACACTGAAGTTTTCTTT.

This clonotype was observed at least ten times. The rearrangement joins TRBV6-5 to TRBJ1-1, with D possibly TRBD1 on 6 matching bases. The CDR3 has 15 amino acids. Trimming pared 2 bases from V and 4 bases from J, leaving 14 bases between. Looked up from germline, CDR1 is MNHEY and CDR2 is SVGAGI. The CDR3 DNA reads TGTGCCAGCAGTTACCAACAGGGAGAAGGCACTGAAGCTTTCTTT. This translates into CASSYQQGEGTEAFF.

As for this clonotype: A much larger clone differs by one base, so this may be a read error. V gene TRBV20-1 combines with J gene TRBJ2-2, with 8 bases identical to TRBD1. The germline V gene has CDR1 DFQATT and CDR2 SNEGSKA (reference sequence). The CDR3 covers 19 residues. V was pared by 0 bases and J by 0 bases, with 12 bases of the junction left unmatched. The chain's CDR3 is CSARDPGGQVSPNTGELFF. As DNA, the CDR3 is TGCAGTGCTAGAGATCCCGGGGGACAGGTCAGCCCGAACACCGGGGAGCTGTTTTTT.

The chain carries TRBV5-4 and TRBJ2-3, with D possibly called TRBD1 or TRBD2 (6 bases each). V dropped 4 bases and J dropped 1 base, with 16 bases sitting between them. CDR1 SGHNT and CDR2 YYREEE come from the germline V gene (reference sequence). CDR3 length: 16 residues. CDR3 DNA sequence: TGTGCCAGCAGCCGTCGTCGGGGGCCGGGCACAGATACGCAGTATTTT. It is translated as CASSRRRGPGTDTQYF.

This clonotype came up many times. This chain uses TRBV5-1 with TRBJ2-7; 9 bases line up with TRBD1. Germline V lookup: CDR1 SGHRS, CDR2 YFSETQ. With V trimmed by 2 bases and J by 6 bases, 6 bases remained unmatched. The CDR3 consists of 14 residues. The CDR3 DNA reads TGCGCCAGCAGCTTCAGACAGGGGGTCGTCGAGCAGTACTTC. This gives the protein CASSFRQGVVEQYF.

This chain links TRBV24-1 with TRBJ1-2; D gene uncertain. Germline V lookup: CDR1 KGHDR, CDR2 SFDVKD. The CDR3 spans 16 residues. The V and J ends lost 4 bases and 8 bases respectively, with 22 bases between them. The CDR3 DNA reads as TGTGCCACCAGTGACCCTCGGACGGAGGGTATTAGGGGCTACACCTTC. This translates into CATSDPRTEGIRGYTF.